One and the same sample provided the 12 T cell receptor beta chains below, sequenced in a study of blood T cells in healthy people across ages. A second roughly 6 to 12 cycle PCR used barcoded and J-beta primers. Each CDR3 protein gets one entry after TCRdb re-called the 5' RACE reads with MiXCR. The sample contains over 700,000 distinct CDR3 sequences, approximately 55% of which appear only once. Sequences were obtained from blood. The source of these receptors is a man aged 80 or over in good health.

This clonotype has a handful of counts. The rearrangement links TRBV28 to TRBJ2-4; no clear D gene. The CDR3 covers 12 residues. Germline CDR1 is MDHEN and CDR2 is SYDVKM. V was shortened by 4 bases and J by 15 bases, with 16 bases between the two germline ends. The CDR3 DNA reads TGTGCCAGCAGTTCCCCCTGGAAGGGAATGTACTTC. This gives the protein CASSSPWKGMYF.

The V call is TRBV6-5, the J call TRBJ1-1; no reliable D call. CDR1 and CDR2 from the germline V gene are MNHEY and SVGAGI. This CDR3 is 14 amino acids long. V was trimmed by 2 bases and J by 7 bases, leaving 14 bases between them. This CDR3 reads CASSYPDPIGEAFF. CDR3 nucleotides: TGTGCCAGCAGTTACCCCGACCCGATCGGTGAAGCTTTCTTT.

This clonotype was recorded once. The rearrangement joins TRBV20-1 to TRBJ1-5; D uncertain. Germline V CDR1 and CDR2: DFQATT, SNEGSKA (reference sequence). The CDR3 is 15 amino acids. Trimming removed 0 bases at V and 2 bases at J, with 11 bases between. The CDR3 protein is CSARDDSLGNQPQHF. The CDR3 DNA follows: TGCAGTGCTAGAGATGACTCATTAGGCAATCAGCCCCAGCATTTT.

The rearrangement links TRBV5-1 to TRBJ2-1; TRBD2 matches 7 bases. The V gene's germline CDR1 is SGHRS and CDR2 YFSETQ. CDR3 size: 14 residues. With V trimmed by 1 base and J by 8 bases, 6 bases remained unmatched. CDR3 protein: CASSLTGRIYEQFF. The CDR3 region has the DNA TGCGCCAGCAGCTTGACCGGGAGGATCTATGAGCAGTTCTTC.

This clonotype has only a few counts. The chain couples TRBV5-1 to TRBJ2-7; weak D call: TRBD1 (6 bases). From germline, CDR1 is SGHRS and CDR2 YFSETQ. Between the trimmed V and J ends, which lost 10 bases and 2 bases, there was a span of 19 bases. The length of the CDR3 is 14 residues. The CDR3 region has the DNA TGCGCCTCTCAACTTTCCCGGGACACCTACGAGCAGTACTTC. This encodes CASQLSRDTYEQYF.

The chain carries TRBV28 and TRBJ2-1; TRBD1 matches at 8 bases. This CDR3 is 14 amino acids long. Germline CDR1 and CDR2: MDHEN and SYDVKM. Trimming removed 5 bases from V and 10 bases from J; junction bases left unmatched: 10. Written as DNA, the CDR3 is TGTGCCAGCAGTGGGAACAGGGGGTTGAGGGAGCAGTTCTTC. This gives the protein CASSGNRGLREQFF.

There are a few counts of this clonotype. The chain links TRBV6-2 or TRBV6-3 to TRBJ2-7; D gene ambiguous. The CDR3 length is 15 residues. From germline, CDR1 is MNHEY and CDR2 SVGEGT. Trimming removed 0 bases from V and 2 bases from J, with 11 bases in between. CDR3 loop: CASSYSASDPYEQYF. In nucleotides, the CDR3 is TGTGCCAGCAGTTACTCCGCCAGTGATCCCTACGAGCAGTACTTC.

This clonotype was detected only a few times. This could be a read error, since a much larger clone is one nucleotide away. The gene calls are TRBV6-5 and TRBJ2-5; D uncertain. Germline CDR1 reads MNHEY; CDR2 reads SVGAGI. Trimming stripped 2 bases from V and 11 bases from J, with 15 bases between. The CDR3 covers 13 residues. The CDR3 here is CASSYGTTNEQYF. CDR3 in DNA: TGTGCCAGCAGTTACGGAACTACTAATGAGCAGTACTTC.

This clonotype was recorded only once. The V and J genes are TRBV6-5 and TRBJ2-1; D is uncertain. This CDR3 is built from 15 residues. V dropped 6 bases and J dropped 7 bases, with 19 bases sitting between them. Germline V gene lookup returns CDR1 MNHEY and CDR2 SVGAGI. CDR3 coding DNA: TGTGCCAGCAGACCTCCGGCCAGTACGGCGAATGAGCAGTTCTTC. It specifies CASRPPASTANEQFF.

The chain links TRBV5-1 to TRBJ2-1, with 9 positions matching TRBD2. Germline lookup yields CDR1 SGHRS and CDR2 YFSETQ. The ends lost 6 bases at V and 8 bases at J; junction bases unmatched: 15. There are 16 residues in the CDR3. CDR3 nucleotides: TGCGCCAGCACCTTCAGCGGGGGGCCTTTTTACGATGAGCAGTTCTTC. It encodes CASTFSGGPFYDEQFF.

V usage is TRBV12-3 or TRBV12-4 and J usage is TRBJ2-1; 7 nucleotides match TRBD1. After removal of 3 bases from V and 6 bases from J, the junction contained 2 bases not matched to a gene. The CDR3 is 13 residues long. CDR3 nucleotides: TGTGCCAGCAGTTTTCGACAGGGCAATGAGCAGTTCTTC. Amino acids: CASSFRQGNEQFF.

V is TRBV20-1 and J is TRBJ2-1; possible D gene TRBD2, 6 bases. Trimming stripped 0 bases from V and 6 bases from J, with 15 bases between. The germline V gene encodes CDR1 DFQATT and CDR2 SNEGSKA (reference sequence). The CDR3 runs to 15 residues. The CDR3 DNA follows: TGCAGTGCTAGAGAAACGGTCGGGAGCTTCAATGAGCAGTTCTTC. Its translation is CSARETVGSFNEQFF.